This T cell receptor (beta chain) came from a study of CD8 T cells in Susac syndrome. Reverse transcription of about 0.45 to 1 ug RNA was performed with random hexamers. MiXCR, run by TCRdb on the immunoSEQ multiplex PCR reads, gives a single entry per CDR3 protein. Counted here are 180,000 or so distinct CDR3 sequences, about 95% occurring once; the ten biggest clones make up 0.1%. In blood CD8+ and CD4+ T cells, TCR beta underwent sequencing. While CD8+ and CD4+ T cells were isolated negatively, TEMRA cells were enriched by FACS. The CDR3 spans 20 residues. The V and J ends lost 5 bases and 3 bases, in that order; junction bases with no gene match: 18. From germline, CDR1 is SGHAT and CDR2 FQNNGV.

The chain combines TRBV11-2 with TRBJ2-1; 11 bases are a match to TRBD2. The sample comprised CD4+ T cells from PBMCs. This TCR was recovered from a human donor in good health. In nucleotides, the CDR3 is TGTGCCAGCAGCCGCGCGGCTCTAGCGGGAGGCCCCTGGGACTACAATGAGCAGTTCTTC. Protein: CASSRAALAGGPWDYNEQFF.